The 28 T cell receptor beta chains below come from one sample, sequenced in a study of beta chain features in type 1 diabetes. Of the isolated RNA, all was reverse transcribed, and so the sequenced material was expressed TCRB transcripts. Here immunoSEQ multiplex PCR was the method, and the copy in TCRdb shows in-frame clones only, minus some. The sample records hundreds of thousands of clones, over 9.5% being singletons. The antigens for these receptors are not known. Findings and limits, study-wide: TCRB CDR3 length was moderately but significantly reduced in all four CD4+ subsets of Type 1 diabetes patients.

Sequencing input: naive CD4+ T cells from blood. Receptors were obtained from a woman aged 18-30 years with type 1 diabetes.

V is TRBV4-3 and J is TRBJ1-2; D might be TRBD1 (5 bases). The CDR3 has 14 amino acids. Germline CDR1 LGHNA, CDR2 YSLEER. V gave up 3 bases and J gave up 2 bases, with 10 bases separating them. CDR3 sequence reads: CASSQWGGNYGYTF. CDR3 DNA sequence: TGCGCCAGCAGCCAGTGGGGGGGGAACTATGGCTACACCTTC.

This chain connects TRBV7-9 to TRBJ2-2; D is possibly TRBD1 (6 bases). The V gene lost 5 bases and the J gene lost 6 bases, with 19 bases spanning the gap. CDR3 size: 16 residues. Germline values: CDR1 SEHNR, CDR2 FQNEAQ (reference sequence). The CDR3 is CASSIPGHTTPGELFF. CDR3 DNA: TGTGCCAGCAGCATTCCGGGACATACCACCCCCGGGGAGCTGTTTTTT.

This clone showed up just a few times. The chain carries TRBV15 and TRBJ2-7; possibly TRBD2 for D (6 bases). The V gene's germline CDR1 is LNHNV and CDR2 YYDKDF (reference sequence). The V end lost 0 bases, the J end lost 3 bases, and 12 bases lay between the germline ends. The CDR3 is 15 amino acids. Here the CDR3 reads CATSRDGGAHYEQYF. CDR3 bases: TGTGCCACCAGCAGAGATGGAGGGGCACACTACGAGCAGTACTTC.

The rearrangement uses TRBV18 and TRBJ2-7; TRBD2 might be the D (6 bases). The CDR3 covers 16 residues. Germline CDR1 reads KGHSH; CDR2 reads LQKENI. V dropped 0 bases and J dropped 0 bases, with 12 bases sitting between them. This chain's CDR3 is CASSPPGGGSSYEQYF. Written as DNA, the CDR3 is TGTGCCAGCTCACCACCGGGGGGAGGTAGCTCCTACGAGCAGTACTTC.

This clone was seen only a few times. CDR3 sequence: CSGYRNNEQFF. The DNA of the CDR3 is TGCAGTGGTTACAGGAACAATGAGCAGTTCTTC. V usage is TRBV20-1 and J usage is TRBJ2-1; D possibly corresponds to TRBD1 (5 bases). Germline V gene data show CDR1 as DFQATT and CDR2 as SNEGSKA (reference sequence). V was shortened by 7 bases and J by 5 bases, with 9 bases between the two germline ends. The CDR3 extends over 11 amino acids.

This clone has a handful of counts. V and J are TRBV9 and TRBJ2-7, with TRBD1 identical over 9 bases. CDR3 size: 18 residues. Germline V gene sequence: CDR1 SGDLS, CDR2 YYNGEE. With V trimmed by 3 bases and J by 1 base, 14 bases remained unmatched. For the CDR3, the DNA is TGTGCCAGCAGCGAGGGGACAGGGAGTGGGAGTTGGTCCTACGAGCAGTACTTC. Translated: CASSEGTGSGSWSYEQYF.

The genes are TRBV4-3 and TRBJ2-7, with a weak D call TRBD2 (6 bases). The CDR3 has 13 residues. V was trimmed by 1 base and J by 6 bases, leaving 10 bases between them. The germline gives CDR1 LGHNA, CDR2 YSLEER. CDR3 in amino acids: CASSQGRAGEQYF. As DNA, the CDR3 is TGCGCCAGCAGCCAAGGGAGGGCGGGCGAGCAGTACTTC.

V gene TRBV5-1 combines with J gene TRBJ2-5; perhaps TRBD1 as D (6 bases). Germline V gives CDR1 SGHRS, CDR2 YFSETQ. The CDR3 runs 11 residues. Trimming left V 6 bases short and J 5 bases short, with 8 bases between. For the CDR3, the DNA is TGCGCCAGCACTAGGGGGGAGACCCAGTACTTC. Its protein is CASTRGETQYF. Filled out from reference TRBV5-1 and TRBJ2-5, the complete variable domain reads KAGVTQTPRYLIKTRGQQVTLSCSPISGHRSVSWYQQTPGQGLQFLFEYFSETQRNKGNFPGRFSGRQFSNSRSEMNVSTLELGDSALYLCASTRGETQYFGPGTRLLVL.

In DNA, the CDR3 is TGCGCCAGCAGCCCAGGACAGGGCACAACTAATGAAAAACTGTTTTTT. Protein sequence: CASSPGQGTTNEKLFF. The V call is TRBV4-3, the J call TRBJ1-4, with 8 bases matching TRBD1. Trimming took 4 bases from V and 0 from J; bases not matched to a gene: 4. CDR3 length: 16 amino acids. Germline CDR1 is LGHNA and CDR2 is YSLEER.

The J gene is TRBJ2-7, the V gene TRBV11-2; maybe TRBD1 (6 bases). The CDR3 is 13 amino acids. Germline CDR1 is SGHAT and CDR2 is FQNNGV. Trimming removed 7 bases from V and 2 bases from J, with 12 bases in between. CDR3: CASNFGQTYEQYF. CDR3 bases: TGTGCCAGCAACTTCGGACAGACCTACGAGCAGTACTTC. The full variable domain, completed using reference TRBV11-2 and TRBJ2-7, is EAGVAQSPRYKIIEKRQSVAFWCNPISGHATLYWYQQILGQGPKLLIQFQNNGVVDDSQLPKDRFSAERLKGVDSTLKIQPAKLEDSAVYLCASNFGQTYEQYFGPGTRLTVT.

This clone was seen only a few times. This sequence joins TRBV7-2 and TRBJ2-7; D ambiguous. Trimming removed 1 base from V and 7 bases from J, with 11 bases in between. This CDR3 contains 13 residues. The germline V gene encodes CDR1 SGHTA and CDR2 FQGNSA. In DNA, the CDR3 is TGTGCCAGCAGCTTAGGAGGTCGGCGGGAGCAGTACTTC. This encodes CASSLGGRREQYF. Looking up the rest from reference TRBV7-2 and TRBJ2-7 gives the full variable domain: GAGVSQSPSNKVTEKGKDVELRCDPISGHTALYWYRQSLGQGLEFLIYFQGNSAPDKSGLPSDRFSAERTGGSVSTLTIQRTQQEDSAVYLCASSLGGRREQYFGPGTRLTVT.

This clone was seen a few times. The genes are TRBV4-3 and TRBJ1-2; 7 bases agree with TRBD1. V lost 0 bases to trimming and J lost 5 bases; unmatched junction nucleotides: 6. Germline CDR1 and CDR2: LGHNA and YSLEER. The CDR3 covers 15 residues. This chain's CDR3 is CASSQEPGQSYGYTF. DNA for the CDR3: TGCGCCAGCAGCCAAGAACCGGGACAGAGTTATGGCTACACCTTC.

V usage is TRBV7-9 and J usage is TRBJ1-1; 8 bases are shared with TRBD1. V lost 3 bases and J lost 6; bases outside the gene matches: 9. Germline CDR1 and CDR2: SEHNR and FQNEAQ (reference sequence). The CDR3 extends over 15 amino acids. For the CDR3, the DNA is TGTGCCAGCAGCTTCCGGACAGGGATCGGGTCTGAAGCTTTCTTT. Encoded protein: CASSFRTGIGSEAFF. Full variable domain (outside the CDR3, taken from reference TRBV7-9 and TRBJ1-1): DTGVSQNPRHKITKRGQNVTFRCDPISEHNRLYWYRQTLGQGPEFLTYFQNEAQLEKSRLLSDRFSAERPKGSFSTLEIQRTEQGDSAMYLCASSFRTGIGSEAFFGQGTRLTVV.

This clone was seen more than once but under ten times. The chain couples TRBV5-1 to TRBJ1-5; tentative D call: TRBD1 (6 bases). V shed 3 bases and J shed 7 bases, with 11 bases lying between them. Germline loops: CDR1 SGHRS, CDR2 YFSETQ. This CDR3 contains 13 residues. The CDR3 DNA reads as TGCGCCAGCAGCTCGGACAGTAGACAGCCCCAGCATTTT. Residues: CASSSDSRQPQHF. Full variable domain (outside the CDR3, taken from reference TRBV5-1 and TRBJ1-5): KAGVTQTPRYLIKTRGQQVTLSCSPISGHRSVSWYQQTPGQGLQFLFEYFSETQRNKGNFPGRFSGRQFSNSRSEMNVSTLELGDSALYLCASSSDSRQPQHFGDGTRLSIL.

The V gene is TRBV5-1, the J gene TRBJ2-1; unclear D gene. Germline V gene lookup returns CDR1 SGHRS and CDR2 YFSETQ. The CDR3 is 15 amino acids. Trimming left V 1 base short and J 0 bases short, with 8 bases between. CDR3 sequence (DNA): TGCGCCAGCAGCTTGCTCCGGAGCTCCTACAATGAGCAGTTCTTC. Protein: CASSLLRSSYNEQFF.

The chain combines TRBV5-4 with TRBJ2-5; 7 bases map to TRBD2. The V segment lost 5 bases and the J segment 2 bases; nucleotides outside the gene matches: 9. Germline-derived CDR1 and CDR2 are SGHNT and YYREEE (reference sequence). The length of the CDR3 is 15 residues. The CDR3 nucleotides are TGTGCCAGCAGGCGGGCTAGCGGACCTCAAGAGACCCAGTACTTC. Its translation: CASRRASGPQETQYF.

The gene calls are TRBV10-3 and TRBJ2-7, with TRBD2 as a possible D gene (7 bases). V lost 5 bases and J lost 2, with 19 bases in between. The germline V gene encodes CDR1 ENHRY and CDR2 SYGVKD. There are 16 residues in the CDR3. Here the CDR3 DNA reads TGTGCCATCAGTACCTCTGCCGGGGAGGGGGCCTACGAGCAGTACTTC. This encodes CAISTSAGEGAYEQYF.

The rearrangement links TRBV28 to TRBJ1-2; 7 nucleotides align to TRBD1. Trimming cost V 6 bases and J 7 bases; bases outside gene matches: 8. CDR1 is MDHEN, CDR2 SYDVKM, per germline. The CDR3 length is 13 residues. CDR3 DNA sequence: TGTGCCAGCAGGCCGGAGGGGGCGGCTGGCTACACCTTC. This sequence encodes CASRPEGAAGYTF.

This clone came up a few times. The genes are TRBV4-1 and TRBJ1-5, with 7 bases identical to TRBD1. V trimming: 0 bases; J trimming: 9 bases; junction bases outside the gene matches: 11. Germline lookup yields CDR1 MGHRA and CDR2 YSYEKL. This CDR3 contains 16 residues. CDR3 loop: CASSQEVDRVIRPQHF. CDR3 bases: TGCGCCAGCAGCCAAGAGGTCGACAGGGTAATCAGGCCCCAGCATTTT.

V and J are TRBV7-9 and TRBJ2-3, with D maybe TRBD1 (5 bases). Trimming stripped 0 bases from V and 6 bases from J, with 10 bases between. This CDR3 region has 14 residues. Germline CDR1 reads SEHNR; CDR2 reads FQNEAQ (reference sequence). CDR3 loop: CASSLARDGDTQYF. In DNA, the CDR3 is TGTGCCAGCAGCTTAGCCAGGGATGGGGATACGCAGTATTTT. Full variable domain (outside the CDR3, taken from reference TRBV7-9 and TRBJ2-3): DTGVSQNPRHKITKRGQNVTFRCDPISEHNRLYWYRQTLGQGPEFLTYFQNEAQLEKSRLLSDRFSAERPKGSFSTLEIQRTEQGDSAMYLCASSLARDGDTQYFGPGTRLTVL.

This chain links TRBV9 with TRBJ1-5; D unclear. The CDR3 has 14 residues. Trimming cost V 0 bases and J 6 bases, with 10 bases left between them. CDR1 and CDR2 (germline): SGDLS, YYNGEE. The CDR3 spells CASSVGSGSQPQHF. DNA of the CDR3: TGTGCCAGCAGCGTAGGTTCCGGGAGTCAGCCCCAGCATTTT.

The rearrangement links TRBV6-5 to TRBJ2-7; D is possibly TRBD1 (5 bases). The ends were cut back, 9 bases at V and 3 bases at J, with 9 bases in the middle. The CDR3 has 11 amino acids. The germline V gene encodes CDR1 MNHEY and CDR2 SVGAGI. The CDR3 nucleotides read TGTGCCAGTCGTACAGGCTACGAGCAGTACTTC. Its protein product is CASRTGYEQYF.

The chain joins TRBV9 to TRBJ1-5; D may be TRBD1 (5 bases). There are 14 residues in the CDR3. Germline values: CDR1 SGDLS, CDR2 YYNGEE. V was shortened by 0 bases and J by 6 bases, with 10 bases between the two germline ends. The DNA for the CDR3 is TGTGCCAGCAGCGTAGCCGGGGGGACTCAGCCCCAGCATTTT. It encodes CASSVAGGTQPQHF.

This clone was seen only a few times. DNA of the CDR3: TGTGCCAGCAGTTTCATAGGGGGAGAGGATACGCAGTATTTT. Translating it yields CASSFIGGEDTQYF. V is TRBV28 and J is TRBJ2-3, with D tentatively TRBD1 (6 bases). The V gene's germline CDR1 is MDHEN and CDR2 SYDVKM. The length of the CDR3 is 14 residues. Trimming cost V 3 bases and J 6 bases, with 13 bases left between them.

V gene TRBV5-1 combines with J gene TRBJ2-1; no firm D call. The CDR3 is 13 residues long. Germline-derived CDR1 and CDR2 are SGHRS and YFSETQ. With 4 bases removed from V and 6 bases from J, the gap between germline ends came to 11 bases. The CDR3 sequence: CASSQDTVNEQFF. The CDR3 nucleotides are TGCGCCAGCAGCCAGGATACAGTCAATGAGCAGTTCTTC.

This chain joins TRBV7-2 and TRBJ2-3; D is unclear. Trimming left V 6 bases short and J 1 base short, with 20 bases between. The CDR3 is made up of 17 amino acids. Germline V gene data show CDR1 as SGHTA and CDR2 as FQGNSA. The CDR3: CASSIKTFQRRTDTQYF. The CDR3 nucleotides read TGTGCCAGCAGTATCAAGACTTTTCAGCGTCGCACAGATACGCAGTATTTT.

This chain links TRBV18 with TRBJ2-5; 7 bases fit TRBD1. Germline V gene lookup returns CDR1 KGHSH and CDR2 LQKENI. This CDR3 contains 14 residues. Trimming at V came to 3 bases and at J to 3 bases, leaving 4 bases not matched to a gene. In nucleotides, the CDR3 is TGTGCCAGCTCACCCGGGACAGCAAAAGAGACCCAGTACTTC. This sequence encodes CASSPGTAKETQYF.

The V and J genes are TRBV2 and TRBJ1-2, with 7 positions matching TRBD1. Germline CDR1 reads SNHLY; CDR2 reads FYNNEI. The CDR3 extends over 15 amino acids. The J segment lost 8 bases and the V segment lost 4 bases, leaving 13 bases of the junction unmatched. CDR3 residues: CASSARDSPVGGYTF. The CDR3 coding sequence is TGTGCCAGCAGTGCCCGGGACAGCCCAGTTGGGGGCTACACCTTC.